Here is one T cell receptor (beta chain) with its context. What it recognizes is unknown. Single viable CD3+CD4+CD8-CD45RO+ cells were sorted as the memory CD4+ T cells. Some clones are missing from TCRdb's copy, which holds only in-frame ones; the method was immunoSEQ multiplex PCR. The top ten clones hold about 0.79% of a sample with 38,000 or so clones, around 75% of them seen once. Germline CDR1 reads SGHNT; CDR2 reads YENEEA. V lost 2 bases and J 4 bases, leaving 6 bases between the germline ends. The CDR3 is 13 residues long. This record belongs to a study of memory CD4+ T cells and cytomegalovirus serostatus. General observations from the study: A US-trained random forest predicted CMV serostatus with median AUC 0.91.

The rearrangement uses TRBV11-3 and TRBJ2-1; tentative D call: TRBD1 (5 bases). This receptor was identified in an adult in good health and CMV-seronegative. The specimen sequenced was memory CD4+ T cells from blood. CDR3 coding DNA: TGTGCCAGCAGCTTACAGGGTTACAATGAGCAGTTCTTC. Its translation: CASSLQGYNEQFF.